The clone carrying this TCR beta chain occurred many times. Its antigen remains unknown. Using RNA transcripts as the source, TCR beta CDR3 regions were amplified. An initial round of RT-PCR targeting the TCR CDR3 relied on the HTBI primer set. TCRdb itself ran the multiplex PCR reads through MiXCR, one entry per CDR3 protein. The sample holds hundreds of thousands of distinct CDR3 sequences, about 14% seen once. The definition of stable Graves' hyperthyroidism was no ophthalmopathy progression within 18 months. Every diagnosis used clinical symptoms, serum thyroxine and TRAb, thyroid ultrasound and orbital computed tomography. This entry comes from a study of T cells in Graves' hyperthyroidism and ophthalmopathy. Broader study findings: Ophthalmopathy, as predicted by the model, came a median roughly 6.5 months after the prediction.

Material for sequencing was blood. The sequence derives from a woman younger than 30 with Graves' hyperthyroidism.

CDR3 coding DNA: TGTGCCAGCAGCCAAGTGACGAGCGGTTCCTACAATGAGCAGTTCTTC. This encodes CASSQVTSGSYNEQFF. The chain combines TRBV3-1 with TRBJ2-1; possible D gene TRBD2, 5 bases. Trimming shortened V by 1 base and J by 1 base, and 11 bases separated the two germline ends. The CDR3 runs to 16 residues. Germline V gives CDR1 LGHDT, CDR2 YNNKEL (reference sequence).